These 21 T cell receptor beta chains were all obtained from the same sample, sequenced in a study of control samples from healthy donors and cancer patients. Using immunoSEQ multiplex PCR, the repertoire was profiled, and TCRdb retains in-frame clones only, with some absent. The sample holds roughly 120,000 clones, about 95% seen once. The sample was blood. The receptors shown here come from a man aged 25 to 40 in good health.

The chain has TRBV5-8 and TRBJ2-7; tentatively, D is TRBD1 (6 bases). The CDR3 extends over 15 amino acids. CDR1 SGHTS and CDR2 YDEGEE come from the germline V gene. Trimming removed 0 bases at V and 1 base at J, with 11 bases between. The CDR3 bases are TGTGCCAGCAGCTTGGCAGGGGCGAAGTCCTACGAGCAGTACTTC. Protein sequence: CASSLAGAKSYEQYF.

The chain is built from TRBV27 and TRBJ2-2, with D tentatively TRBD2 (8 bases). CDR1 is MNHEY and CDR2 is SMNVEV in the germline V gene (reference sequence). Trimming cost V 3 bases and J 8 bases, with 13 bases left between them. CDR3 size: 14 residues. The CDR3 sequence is CASSLAGGQGELFF. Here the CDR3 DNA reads TGTGCCAGCAGTTTGGCGGGGGGACAGGGGGAGCTGTTTTTT.

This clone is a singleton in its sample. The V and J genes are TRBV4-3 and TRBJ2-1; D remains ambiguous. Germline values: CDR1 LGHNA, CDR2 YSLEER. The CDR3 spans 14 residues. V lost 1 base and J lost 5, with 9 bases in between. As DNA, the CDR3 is TGCGCCAGCAGCCAAGTGGGTAGCCACAATGAGCAGTTCTTC. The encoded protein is CASSQVGSHNEQFF.

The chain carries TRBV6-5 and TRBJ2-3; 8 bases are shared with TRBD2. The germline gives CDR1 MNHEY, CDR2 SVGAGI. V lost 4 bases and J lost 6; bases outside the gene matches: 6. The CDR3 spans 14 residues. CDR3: CASSFRGGRDTQYF. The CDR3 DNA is TGTGCCAGCAGTTTCCGCGGGGGGCGGGATACGCAGTATTTT.

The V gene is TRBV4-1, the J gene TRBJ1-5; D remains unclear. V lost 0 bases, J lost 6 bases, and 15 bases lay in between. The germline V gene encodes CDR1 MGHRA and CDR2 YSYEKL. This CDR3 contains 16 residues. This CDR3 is CASSQEKNDPLQPQHF. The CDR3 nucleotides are TGCGCCAGCAGCCAAGAAAAAAATGACCCCCTTCAGCCCCAGCATTTT.

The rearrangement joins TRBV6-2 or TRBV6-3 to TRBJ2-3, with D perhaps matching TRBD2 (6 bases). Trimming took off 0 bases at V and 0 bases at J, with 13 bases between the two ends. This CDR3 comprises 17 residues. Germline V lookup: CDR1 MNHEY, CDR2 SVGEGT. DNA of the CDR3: TGTGCCAGCAGTTACTCTGGGCGGGGCCTAAGCACAGATACGCAGTATTTT. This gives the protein CASSYSGRGLSTDTQYF.

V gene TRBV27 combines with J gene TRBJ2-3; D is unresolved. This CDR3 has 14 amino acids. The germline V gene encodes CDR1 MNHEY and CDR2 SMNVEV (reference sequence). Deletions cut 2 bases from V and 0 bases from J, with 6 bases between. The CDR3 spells CASSLTSSTDTQYF. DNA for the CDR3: TGTGCCAGCAGTTTAACCTCGAGCACAGATACGCAGTATTTT.

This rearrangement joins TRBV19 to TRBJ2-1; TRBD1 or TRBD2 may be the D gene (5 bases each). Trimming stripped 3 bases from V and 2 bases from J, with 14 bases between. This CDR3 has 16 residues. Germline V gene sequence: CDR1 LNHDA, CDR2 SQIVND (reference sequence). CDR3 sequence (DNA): TGTGCCAGTAGTATGGGTTTGGGGACCCCCTACAATGAGCAGTTCTTC. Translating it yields CASSMGLGTPYNEQFF.

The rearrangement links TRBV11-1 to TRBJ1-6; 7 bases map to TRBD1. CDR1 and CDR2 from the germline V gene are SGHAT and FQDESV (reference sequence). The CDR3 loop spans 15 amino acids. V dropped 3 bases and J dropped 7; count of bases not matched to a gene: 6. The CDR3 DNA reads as TGTGCCAGCAGCTTCGGAGGGGGCTGGAATTCACCCCTCCACTTT. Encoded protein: CASSFGGGWNSPLHF.

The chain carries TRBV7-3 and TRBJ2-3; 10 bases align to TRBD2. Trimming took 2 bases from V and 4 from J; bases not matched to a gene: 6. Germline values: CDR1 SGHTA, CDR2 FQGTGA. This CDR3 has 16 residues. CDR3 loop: CASSLSPSGGADTQYF. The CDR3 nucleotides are TGTGCCAGCAGCTTATCGCCTAGCGGGGGCGCAGATACGCAGTATTTT.

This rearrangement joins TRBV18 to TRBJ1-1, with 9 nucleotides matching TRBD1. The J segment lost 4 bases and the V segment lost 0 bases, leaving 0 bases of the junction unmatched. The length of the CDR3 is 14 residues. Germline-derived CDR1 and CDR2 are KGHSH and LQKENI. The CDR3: CASSPPGQGTEAFF. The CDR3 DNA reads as TGTGCCAGCTCACCACCGGGACAGGGCACTGAAGCTTTCTTT.

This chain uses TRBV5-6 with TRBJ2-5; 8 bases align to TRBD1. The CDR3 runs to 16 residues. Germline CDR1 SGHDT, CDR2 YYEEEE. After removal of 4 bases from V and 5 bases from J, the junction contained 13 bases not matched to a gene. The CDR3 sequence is CASSPGQGRTGETQYF. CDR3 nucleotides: TGTGCCAGCAGCCCTGGACAGGGAAGAACAGGGGAGACCCAGTACTTC.

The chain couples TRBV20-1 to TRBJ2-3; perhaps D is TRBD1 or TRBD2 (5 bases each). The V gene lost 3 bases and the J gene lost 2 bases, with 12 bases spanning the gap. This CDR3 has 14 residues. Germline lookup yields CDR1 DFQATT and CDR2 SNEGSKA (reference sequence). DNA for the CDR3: TGCAGTGCTAGTTCTCAGGGAGACACAGATACGCAGTATTTT. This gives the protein CSASSQGDTDTQYF.

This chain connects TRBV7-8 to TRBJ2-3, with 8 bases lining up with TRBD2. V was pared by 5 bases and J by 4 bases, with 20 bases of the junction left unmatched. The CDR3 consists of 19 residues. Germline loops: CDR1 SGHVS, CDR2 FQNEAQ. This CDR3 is CASSPRIMTSAIIPDTQYF. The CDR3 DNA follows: TGTGCCAGCAGCCCCAGAATCATGACTAGCGCCATCATTCCAGATACGCAGTATTTT.

The CDR3 DNA follows: TGTGCCAGCAGCTTAGGGGCAGGGGGAACACCCCTCCACTTT. The encoded protein is CASSLGAGGTPLHF. V usage is TRBV7-2 and J usage is TRBJ1-6, with 7 bases aligning to TRBD1. The V and J ends lost 1 base and 11 bases, in that order; junction bases with no gene match: 5. CDR1 is SGHTA, CDR2 FQGNSA, per germline. The CDR3 consists of 14 residues. The entire variable domain, with the rest obtained from reference TRBV7-2 and TRBJ1-6, is as follows: GAGVSQSPSNKVTEKGKDVELRCDPISGHTALYWYRQSLGQGLEFLIYFQGNSAPDKSGLPSDRFSAERTGGSVSTLTIQRTQQEDSAVYLCASSLGAGGTPLHFGNGTRLTVT.

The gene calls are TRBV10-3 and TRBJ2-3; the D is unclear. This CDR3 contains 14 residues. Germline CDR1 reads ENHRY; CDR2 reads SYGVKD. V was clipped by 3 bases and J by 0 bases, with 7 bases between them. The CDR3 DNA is TGTGCCATCAGTGAAGGAGCGAGCACAGATACGCAGTATTTT. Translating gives CAISEGASTDTQYF.

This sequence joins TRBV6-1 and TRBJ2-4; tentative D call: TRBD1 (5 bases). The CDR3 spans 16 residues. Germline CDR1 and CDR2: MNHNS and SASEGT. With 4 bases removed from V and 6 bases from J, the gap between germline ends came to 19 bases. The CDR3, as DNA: TGTGCCAGCAGTGGAAGGGGTGGAGCCGATCTAAACATTCAGTACTTC. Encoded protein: CASSGRGGADLNIQYF.

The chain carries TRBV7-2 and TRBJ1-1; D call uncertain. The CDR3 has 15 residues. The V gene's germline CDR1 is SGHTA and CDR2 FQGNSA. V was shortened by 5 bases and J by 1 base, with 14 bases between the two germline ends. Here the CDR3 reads CASSPYTAENTEAFF. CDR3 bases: TGTGCCAGCAGCCCCTACACGGCAGAGAACACTGAAGCTTTCTTT.

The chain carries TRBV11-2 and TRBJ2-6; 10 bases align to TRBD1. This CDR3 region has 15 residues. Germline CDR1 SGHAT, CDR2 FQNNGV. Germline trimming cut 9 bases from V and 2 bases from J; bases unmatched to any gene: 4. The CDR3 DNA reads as TGTGCCAGTGGGACAGGGGTTGCTGGGGCCAACGTCCTGACTTTC. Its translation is CASGTGVAGANVLTF.

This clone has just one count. The CDR3 here is CASSGQGASTEAFF. The CDR3 bases are TGTGCCAGCAGCGGACAGGGGGCGTCCACTGAAGCTTTCTTT. The genes are TRBV2 and TRBJ1-1, with 11 bases that match TRBD1. This CDR3 region has 14 residues. V lost 6 bases, J lost 4 bases, and 4 bases stayed unmatched. The germline V gene encodes CDR1 SNHLY and CDR2 FYNNEI.

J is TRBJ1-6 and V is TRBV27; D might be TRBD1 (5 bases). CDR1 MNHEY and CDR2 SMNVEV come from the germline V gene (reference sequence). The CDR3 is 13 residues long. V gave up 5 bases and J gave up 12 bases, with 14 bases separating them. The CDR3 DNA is TGTGCCAGCAGTCCCCGGGGGTCTATACCCCTCCACTTT. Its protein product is CASSPRGSIPLHF.